By share, the clone carrying this TCR beta chain counts as medium-sized. TCRdb itself ran the 5' RACE reads through MiXCR, one entry per CDR3 protein. The sample contains approximately 6,300 distinct CDR3 sequences, about 13% of which appear only once. The data were obtained in a study of spatial heterogeneity in lung cancer. This sample's time point: sample taken at primary tumor resection. The authors sequenced whole RNA from tumor, nontumor lung or frozen PBMC without sorting. This CDR3 is built from 13 residues. CDR1 and CDR2 (germline): SGDLS, YYNGEE. V lost 1 base and J 2 bases, leaving 6 bases between the germline ends.

The gene calls are TRBV9 and TRBJ1-1; no reliable D call. The TCR comes from a female donor with early-stage non-small cell lung cancer. The starting material was normal lung tissue next to the tumor, obtained at surgery. The CDR3 DNA is TGTGCCAGCAGCGTACAGGTAAACACTGAAGCTTTCTTT. Its translation: CASSVQVNTEAFF. The entire variable domain, with the rest obtained from reference TRBV9 and TRBJ1-1, is as follows: DSGVTQTPKHLITATGQRVTLRCSPRSGDLSVYWYQQSLDQGLQFLIQYYNGEERAKGNILERFSAQQFPDLHSELNLSSLELGDSALYFCASSVQVNTEAFFGQGTRLTVV.